These 5 T cell receptor beta chains came from one sample sequenced in a study of T cells after yellow fever vaccination. TCRdb passed the 5' RACE reads through MiXCR, listing each CDR3 protein once. The table includes tens of thousands of distinct CDR3 sequences, just over 6.5% detected once. The sequencing here drew on CD8+ T cells sorted from PBMCs, taken more than 40 days after the first yellow fever vaccination. These receptors were taken from a man younger than 30 who received the YFV17D yellow fever vaccine.

This chain joins TRBV6-5 and TRBJ2-3; D gene unclear. The ends were cut back, 6 bases at V and 6 bases at J, with 7 bases in the middle. The CDR3 is 11 amino acids. CDR1 is MNHEY, CDR2 SVGAGI, per germline. The CDR3: CASRGADTQYF. Written as DNA, the CDR3 is TGTGCCAGCAGGGGCGCCGATACGCAGTATTTT.

Ten or more counts support this clonotype. The gene calls are TRBV9 and TRBJ2-1; no clear D. With 2 bases removed from V and 5 bases from J, the gap between germline ends came to 8 bases. CDR1 is SGDLS and CDR2 is YYNGEE in the germline V gene. This CDR3 spans 13 amino acids. DNA for the CDR3: TGTGCCAGCAGCGTTGGCAAGAACAATGAGCAGTTCTTC. Residues: CASSVGKNNEQFF.

This clonotype has only a few counts. V usage is TRBV7-9 and J usage is TRBJ2-2; 8 nucleotides align to TRBD1. The CDR3 is 14 amino acids. Germline CDR1 SEHNR, CDR2 FQNEAQ (reference sequence). With V trimmed by 5 bases and J by 6 bases, 5 bases remained unmatched. For the CDR3, the DNA is TGTGCCAGCAGCCATGACAGGGGACCCGGGGAGCTGTTTTTT. Residues: CASSHDRGPGELFF.

In its sample, this clonotype was seen a few times. The chain combines TRBV3-1 with TRBJ2-5, with 13 bases matching TRBD2. V lost 7 bases, J lost 2 bases, and 10 bases stayed unmatched. The CDR3 spans 17 residues. Germline loops: CDR1 LGHDT, CDR2 YNNKEL (reference sequence). CDR3 region: CASTPTSGGGGQETQYF. The DNA for the CDR3 is TGTGCCAGCACCCCAACTAGCGGGGGGGGCGGGCAAGAGACCCAGTACTTC.

This clonotype came up many times. The chain carries TRBV11-3 and TRBJ2-1, with 7 bases matching TRBD2. V shed 3 bases and J 2 bases; nucleotides not matched to a gene: 13. From germline, CDR1 is SGHNT and CDR2 YENEEA. The CDR3 covers 18 residues. The CDR3, as DNA: TGTGCCAGCAGCTTCATCCCGGGATCCCGGGGGGCCTACAATGAGCAGTTCTTC. Translated: CASSFIPGSRGAYNEQFF.